The 12 T cell receptor beta chains presented below share a single source sample, sequenced in a study of blood T cell repertoires in COVID-19. Produced via immunoSEQ multiplex PCR; TCRdb's table is partial and in-frame only. The sample shows about 260,000 clones, about nine tenths of them seen only once. The material sequenced was peripheral blood. These receptors were collected from a woman in her forties who had recovered from COVID-19.

The chain couples TRBV5-4 to TRBJ2-7, with 9 bases matching TRBD2. Germline CDR1 SGHNT, CDR2 YYREEE (reference sequence). The CDR3 consists of 15 residues. Trimming removed 0 bases from V and 6 bases from J; junction bases left unmatched: 7. CDR3 coding DNA: TGTGCCAGCAGCTTGGAGTCCCTAGCGGGGTCCGAGCAGTACTTC. This codes for CASSLESLAGSEQYF. The whole variable domain, remainder taken from reference TRBV5-4 and TRBJ2-7, is ETGVTQSPTHLIKTRGQQVTLRCSSQSGHNTVSWYQQALGQGPQFIFQYYREEENGRGNFPPRFSGLQFPNYSSELNVNALELDDSALYLCASSLESLAGSEQYFGPGTRLTVT.

This chain links TRBV9 with TRBJ1-2; weak D call: TRBD1 (6 bases). Trimming left V 4 bases short and J 7 bases short, with 17 bases between. Germline CDR1 and CDR2: SGDLS and YYNGEE. The CDR3 is 14 residues long. The CDR3 DNA sequence: TGTGCCAGCAGCCCCTACAGGGTTTCAGGTGGCTACACCTTC. It codes for CASSPYRVSGGYTF.

The CDR3 region has the DNA TGTGCCAGCTCCTATGTGCCAGGCTCTTCACCCCTCCACTTT. Protein sequence: CASSYVPGSSPLHF. V is TRBV27 and J is TRBJ1-6; no clear D. Germline V CDR1 and CDR2: MNHEY, SMNVEV (reference sequence). The germline V and J ends were trimmed by 8 bases and 9 bases, with 17 bases remaining between them. CDR3 length: 14 amino acids.

The count of this clone is one. The J gene is TRBJ2-1, the V gene TRBV2, with 9 bases aligning to TRBD1. Germline CDR1 reads SNHLY; CDR2 reads FYNNEI. The CDR3 runs to 14 residues. Trimming at V came to 5 bases and at J to 7 bases, leaving 6 bases not matched to a gene. The CDR3 DNA is TGTGCCAGCAGTAACGGACAGGGGTGGAATGAGCAGTTCTTC. Translation gives CASSNGQGWNEQFF.

This chain connects TRBV24-1 to TRBJ2-1; the D is unclear. The CDR3 has 13 amino acids. Trimming shortened V by 6 bases and J by 1 base, and 6 bases separated the two germline ends. Germline CDR1 KGHDR, CDR2 SFDVKD. The CDR3 nucleotides are TGTGCCACCAGTTCCAGTTCCTACAATGAGCAGTTCTTC. Protein: CATSSSSYNEQFF.

The J gene is TRBJ1-2, the V gene TRBV5-6; TRBD1 matches 7 bases. Germline lookup yields CDR1 SGHDT and CDR2 YYEEEE. With 5 bases clipped from V and 5 bases from J, the junction kept 12 bases outside the gene matches. CDR3 size: 15 residues. CDR3 DNA: TGTGCCAGCAGTCCCGGGGTAGGGGGCAAATATGGCTACACCTTC. Translating it yields CASSPGVGGKYGYTF.

The chain recombines TRBV7-8 with TRBJ2-7, with 9 bases matching TRBD2. After removal of 10 bases from V and 4 bases from J, the junction contained 14 bases not matched to a gene. The CDR3 spans 15 residues. Germline CDR1 is SGHVS and CDR2 is FQNEAQ. The DNA of the CDR3 is TGTGCCATAACCCCCCTAGCGGGGCTTAGTTACGAGCAGTACTTC. Its protein is CAITPLAGLSYEQYF.

The rearrangement uses TRBV5-1 and TRBJ2-5; TRBD2 matches at 11 bases. The length of the CDR3 is 17 residues. Germline V CDR1 and CDR2: SGHRS, YFSETQ. V shed 0 bases and J 1 base; nucleotides not matched to a gene: 5. DNA for the CDR3: TGCGCCAGCAGCTTGGGGCTAGCGGGGGGACTCCAAGAGACCCAGTACTTC. Its protein is CASSLGLAGGLQETQYF.

This chain uses TRBV27 with TRBJ1-2, with TRBD1 matching over 11 bases. Germline CDR1 and CDR2: MNHEY and SMNVEV (reference sequence). This CDR3 spans 13 amino acids. V lost 8 bases and J lost 4; bases outside the gene matches: 3. The chain's CDR3 is CASRTGGLYGYTF. DNA of the CDR3: TGTGCCAGCCGGACAGGGGGCCTCTATGGCTACACCTTC.

The chain links TRBV4-1 to TRBJ1-2, with a weak D call TRBD1 (5 bases). The germline gives CDR1 MGHRA, CDR2 YSYEKL. Between the trimmed V and J ends, which lost 4 bases and 2 bases, there was a span of 11 bases. The CDR3 loop spans 14 amino acids. The chain's CDR3 is CASSLRAGNYGYTF. DNA of the CDR3: TGCGCCAGCAGCCTCAGGGCAGGGAACTATGGCTACACCTTC.

This clone turned up a few times. The chain uses TRBV5-1 and TRBJ1-2, with no clear D. V was shortened by 1 base and J by 5 bases, with 15 bases between the two germline ends. The CDR3 has 15 amino acids. Germline values: CDR1 SGHRS, CDR2 YFSETQ. This chain's CDR3 is CASSLSPHSRYGYTF. The CDR3, as DNA: TGCGCCAGCAGCTTGTCCCCCCATAGCCGATATGGCTACACCTTC.

The V and J genes are TRBV18 and TRBJ1-6; 8 bases map to TRBD1. Germline V gene sequence: CDR1 KGHSH, CDR2 LQKENI. After removal of 1 base from V and 8 bases from J, the junction contained 1 base not matched to a gene. CDR3 length: 14 amino acids. CDR3 in DNA: TGTGCCAGCTCACCACAGACAGGGGATTCACCCCTCCACTTT. Translating it yields CASSPQTGDSPLHF.